The present T cell receptor beta chain was sequenced within a study of PD-1 blockade in classical Hodgkin lymphoma (dated by TCRdb to about 2020). For the study in its entirety: Nivolumab dosing was 3 mg/kg intravenously every 2 weeks, continuing until either disease progression or unacceptable toxicity. The study used TCR beta sequencing and CyTOF to define a peripheral blood immune signature of response to PD-1 blockade in classical Hodgkin lymphoma.

The full study reports these points: By C4D1, a significant rise was seen in CD4+ TCR diversity but not in CD8+ TCR diversity (p=0.0027 vs p=0.16), and the rise was most apparent among complete responders (p=0.02). Newly diagnosed patients were reported to have lower baseline TCR diversity than healthy donors, and relapsed/refractory patients were reported to have lower baseline TCR diversity still. Trial patients with a complete response had baseline diversity similar to that of newly diagnosed patients, while partial responders and progressors had significantly lower diversity. Lower diversity was seen in patients whose nivolumab began less than 1 year after ASCT, and these patients were left out of later analyses so that immune reconstitution would not confound the results. The study was restricted to a single clinical trial cohort, and the causes of repertoire differences, possibly disease activity or prior therapy, were left undefined.

The intended sense of this specimen's time point label: cycle 2 day 1 (C2D1) of nivolumab. Relapse after autologous stem cell transplantation had occurred in all trial patients, and cohorts A, B and C were distinguished by prior brentuximab vedotin exposure. A total of roughly 60 patients with relapsed/refractory classical Hodgkin lymphoma made up the trial cohort, and each patient's best overall response was complete response, partial response or progressive disease. Single-agent nivolumab was administered to trial patients in the multi-cohort phase II CheckMate 205 trial. An independent review committee assessed best overall response by applying the 2007 International Working Group response criteria. PBMCs from the trial were collected at three points: immediately before nivolumab initiation (C1D1), and during therapy at cycle 2 day 1 and cycle 4 day 1. Peripheral blood was collected in 8 mL Vacutainer Cell Preparation Tubes, from which PBMCs were isolated by centrifugation and then cryopreserved.

V is trimmed back by 6 bases and J by 3 bases, and the junction contains 5 bases that no gene match accounts for. Via the germline V gene (reference sequence), CDR1 is MNHEY and CDR2 SMNVEV. The CDR3 runs 14 residues from the cysteine to the phenylalanine. Only CDR3 DNA remains: 42 bases, in frame from the first base. In its sample, this clone was seen a few times. It lacks a known antigen. There are no base qualities to consult, and no much larger clone falls within one base. The Qiagen DNeasy kit was used to extract genomic DNA from unsorted PBMCs and from the negatively selected CD4+ and CD8+ fractions. TCR beta CDR3 regions were subjected to amplification by immunoSEQ multiplex PCR with primers that anneal to V and J segments. A synthetic immune receptor repertoire was used to minimize amplification bias, and any remaining bias was removed computationally after sequencing. Regarding the original processing steps: Custom Python scripts were used to quantify repertoire diversity as the Shannon entropy index. Unsorted, CD4+ and CD8+ repertoires were analyzed separately, except for combined analyses in which CD4+ and CD8+ sequences were merged in silico. Clonal expansion was defined as a frequency increase of at least 2-fold after treatment compared with C1D1, and clones undetected at baseline were assigned a pseudocount of 0.5. Singleton clones were defined as clones with 0 or 1 copy at C1D1, and non-singleton clones were defined as clones with 2 or more copies. Clones expanded in unsorted samples were annotated as CD4+, CD8+ or unknown by matching protein sequences in sorted samples from the same patient. Wilcoxon tests were applied to paired samples to test diversity changes from C1D1 to C4D1. TCRdb took this table from immuneACCESS and kept in-frame rearrangements with V and J called. Such tables lack part of the clones; where checked against another copy, unresolved V genes explain under half of the gap, and the rest is unexplained. For V, J and clone size, that table is used; D and trimming come from the DNA. The sample table lists approximately 12,000 clones, roughly four fifths of them with a count of one. Together, the top ten hold 4.5% to 7% of the sample.

The material sequenced was peripheral blood mononuclear cells (PBMCs), taken before the second cycle of nivolumab. The receptor was derived from a human donor with classical Hodgkin lymphoma. The sequence joins TRBV27 to TRBJ2-1; TRBD2 lines up with 7 middle nucleotides. The nucleotide sequence is given as TGTGCCAGCAGCGACCGGGACTACTACAATGAGCAGTTCTTC. Translated, it reads CASSDRDYYNEQFF.